Shown below are 5 T cell receptor beta chains from a single sample sequenced in a study of a mutant IDH1 vaccine in newly diagnosed glioma. No antigen is known for these receptors. Time point in this sample: week 11, during vaccination. Vaccination used 300 ug of mutant IDH1 20-mer peptide per dose, with topical imiquimod. TCRdb's copy holds only in-frame clones and misses some; the assay was immunoSEQ multiplex PCR. The table records about 130,000 clones, just under 80% of them present only once. Sequenced material: PBMCs, taken from a glioma patient whose treatment included an IDH1 peptide vaccine. These TCRs come from a man aged 35-49 years with glioma.

The chain uses TRBV7-2 and TRBJ2-7; 13 nucleotides align to TRBD2. V lost 5 bases to trimming and J lost 5 bases; unmatched junction nucleotides: 15. Germline V gives CDR1 SGHTA, CDR2 FQGNSA. The CDR3 loop spans 18 amino acids. In DNA, the CDR3 is TGTGCCAGCAGCCAACAACCACTAGCGGGGGGGGACTGGAACGAGCAGTACTTC. It is translated as CASSQQPLAGGDWNEQYF.

This clone was detected only a few times. CDR3 sequence: CAWSEGANTGELFF. CDR3 sequence (DNA): TGTGCCTGGAGCGAGGGGGCCAACACCGGGGAGCTGTTTTTT. This chain uses TRBV30 with TRBJ2-2, with TRBD1 matching over 7 bases. The CDR3 is made up of 14 amino acids. The germline V gene has CDR1 GTSNPN and CDR2 SVGIG (reference sequence). Unmatched junction bases numbered 3, after V lost 3 bases and J lost 2 bases.

The chain carries TRBV18 and TRBJ1-1, with no clear D. Trimming removed 6 bases from V and 5 bases from J, with 13 bases in between. The CDR3 spans 13 residues. CDR1 is KGHSH and CDR2 is LQKENI in the germline V gene. In DNA form, the CDR3 reads TGTGCCAGCTCTCCCGGGCTGGCGACTGAAGCTTTCTTT. Its translation is CASSPGLATEAFF.

The rearrangement joins TRBV4-3 to TRBJ2-3; perhaps TRBD2 as D (5 bases). Trimming pared 1 base from V and 6 bases from J, leaving 14 bases between. Germline V gene sequence: CDR1 LGHNA, CDR2 YSLEER. This CDR3 is built from 15 residues. Here the CDR3 reads CASSQGAAGWDTQYF. The DNA for the CDR3 is TGCGCCAGCAGCCAAGGAGCGGCGGGCTGGGATACGCAGTATTTT.

The chain links TRBV5-6 to TRBJ2-1; D is undetermined. The CDR3 covers 14 residues. Germline CDR1 and CDR2: SGHDT and YYEEEE. V was pared by 0 bases and J by 5 bases, with 9 bases between. CDR3 sequence reads: CASSLARENNEQFF. The CDR3 region has the DNA TGTGCCAGCAGCTTGGCCCGAGAAAACAATGAGCAGTTCTTC.